This TCR beta chain emerged from a study of T cells after yellow fever vaccination. Findings and caveats of the study: Peaking on day 5 versus 15, the secondary response was faster but weaker.

This clonotype was counted a few times. The antigen is not known. CDR3 size: 13 residues. Germline V gene lookup returns CDR1 SGHTA and CDR2 FQGTGA. V shed 5 bases, J shed 7 bases, and the junction held 5 bases outside the gene matches. By 5'RACE template switching, TCR cDNA was produced, with a universal primer site and UMIs added in the process. TCRdb re-called the 5' RACE reads through MiXCR, storing one row per CDR3 protein. The sample lists 400,000 or so distinct CDR3 sequences, approximately 10% occurring once. The specimen comprised PBMCs, sampled on the day of the first yellow fever vaccination. V is TRBV7-3 and J is TRBJ2-1, with 7 nucleotides matching TRBD1. This receptor was obtained from a man younger than 35 who received the YFV17D yellow fever vaccine. The chain's CDR3 is CASSPQQGNEQFF. In nucleotides, the CDR3 is TGTGCCAGCAGCCCTCAACAGGGGAATGAGCAGTTCTTC.